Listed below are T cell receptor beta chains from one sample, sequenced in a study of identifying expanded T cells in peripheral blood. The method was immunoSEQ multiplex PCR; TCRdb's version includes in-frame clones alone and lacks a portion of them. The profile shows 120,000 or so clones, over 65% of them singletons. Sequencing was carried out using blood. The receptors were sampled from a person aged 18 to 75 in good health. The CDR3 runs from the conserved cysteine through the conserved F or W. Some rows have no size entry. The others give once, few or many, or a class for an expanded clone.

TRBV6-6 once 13 CASSPYRAGEQYF
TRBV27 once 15 CASSPRTGLGYGYTF
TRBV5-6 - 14 CASSLAGTSYEQYF
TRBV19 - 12 CATGQGIYEQYF
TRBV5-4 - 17 CASSPKPTGDLSYEQYF
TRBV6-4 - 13 CASSDVAGFEQFF
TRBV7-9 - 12 CASSSDITEQYF
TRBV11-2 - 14 CASSLTGGNQPQHF
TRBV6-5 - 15 CASSTHVGTYNEQFF
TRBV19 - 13 CASRGQVFTEAFF
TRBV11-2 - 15 CASSLRGTGNSPLHF
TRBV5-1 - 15 CASSYTRGDSGELFF
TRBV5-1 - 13 CASSLGRETEAFF
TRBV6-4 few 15 CASSEGTSGGNEQFF
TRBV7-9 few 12 CASSLRGSEQFF
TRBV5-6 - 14 CASSPSYSKETQYF
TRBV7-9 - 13 CASSPTGTGEWAF
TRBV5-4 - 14 CASSTGTLNTEAFF
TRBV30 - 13 CAWSKGLGTEAFF
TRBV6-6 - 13 CATGQSLSYEQYF
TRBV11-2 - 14 CASRPEGNLLTQYF
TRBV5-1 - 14 CASSFRTGFDEQYF
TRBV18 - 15 CASSPGRASGNTIYF
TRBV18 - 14 CASSRRGRNTEAFF
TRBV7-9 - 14 CASSLEQLLYGYTF
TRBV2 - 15 CASREQTSSYNEQFF
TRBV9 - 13 CASSVGAGAYLTF
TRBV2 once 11 CASSEYHWQFF
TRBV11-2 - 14 CASSLWLKATEAFF
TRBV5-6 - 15 CASSLSPRGDYGYTF
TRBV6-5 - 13 CASSYLRNQPQHF
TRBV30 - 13 CAPGGGSGNTIYF
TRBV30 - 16 CAWGDDRHTGANVLTF
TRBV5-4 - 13 CASSRLGEGGYTF
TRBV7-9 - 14 CASSLTGSGNTIYF
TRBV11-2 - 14 CASSPGRLTYEQYF
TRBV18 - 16 CASSPDQGQNTGELFF
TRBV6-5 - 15 CASSPRRPINEKLFF
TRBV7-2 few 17 CASSFIVGGGRSYEQYF
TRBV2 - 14 CASSPNLRGQPQHF
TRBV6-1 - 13 CASSEETGYGYTF
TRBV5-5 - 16 CASSLFAGGTNYGYTF
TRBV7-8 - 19 CASSLIDPMAGTHTDTQYF
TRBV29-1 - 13 CSVGGPGRDGYTF
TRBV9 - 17 CASSVEVAGGNTGELFF
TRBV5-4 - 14 CASSSGGTDEKLFF
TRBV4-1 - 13 CASSQIMNTEAFF
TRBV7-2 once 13 CASSSAGYFGYTF
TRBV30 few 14 CAWGLRGLGSPLHF
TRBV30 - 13 CAWSQNRNEKLFF
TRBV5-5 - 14 CASSPGTGISEAFF
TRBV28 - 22 CASSFSLTSGGPKLYISYEQYF
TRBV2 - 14 CASSEGTTGIEQYF
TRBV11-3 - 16 CASSLGTSGVQETQYF
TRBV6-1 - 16 CASSERGGGDRGEAFF
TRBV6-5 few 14 CASSSPRGGYGYTF
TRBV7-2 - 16 CASSAGRGYGGNTIYF
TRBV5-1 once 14 CASSLWTGGNGYTF